The 32 T cell receptor beta chains given below trace back to one sample, sequenced in a study of preoperative IRX-2 immunotherapy in early breast cancer (dated by TCRdb to between 2018 and 2021). Library preparation employed the immunoSEQ multiplex PCR assay. The table comes from immuneACCESS by way of TCRdb, which keeps in-frame sequences with V and J called. Part of the clones is missing from these tables; in studies checked, under half for an unresolved V gene and the rest for unknown reasons. The sample table shows 30,000 to 45,000 clones, and roughly 82% are seen once. The ten top clones hold approximately 1.5% of the sample. The treatment or condition label for this specimen denotes: preoperative locoregional IRX-2 cytokine immunotherapy. Sample: lymph node tissue, taken after IRX-2 immunotherapy. These receptors all come from a human donor with breast cancer.

This chain connects TRBV6-8 to TRBJ1-5; TRBD1 is a possible D gene (5 bases). Trimming shortened V by 8 bases and J by 3 bases, and 11 bases separated the two germline ends. Germline CDR1 MNHGY, CDR2 SAAAGT. The CDR3 extends over 13 amino acids. The CDR3 nucleotides read TGTGCCAGCGTTCGACAGTCCAATCAGCCCCAGCATTTT. It specifies CASVRQSNQPQHF.

This sequence joins TRBV28 and TRBJ2-2; D might be TRBD1 (6 bases). The V end was cut by 3 bases, the J end by 1 base, with 9 bases between. Germline-derived CDR1 and CDR2 are MDHEN and SYDVKM. CDR3 length: 15 residues. CDR3 amino acids: CASSFPGQNTGELFF. The CDR3 coding sequence is TGTGCCAGCAGTTTCCCGGGACAGAACACCGGGGAGCTGTTTTTT.

This chain's CDR3 is CASSLGTGSGYSGANVLTF. DNA of the CDR3: TGTGCCAGCAGTTTAGGGACAGGGTCCGGCTACTCTGGGGCCAACGTCCTGACTTTC. The chain recombines TRBV28 with TRBJ2-6, with 9 bases that match TRBD1. The germline gives CDR1 MDHEN, CDR2 SYDVKM. Trimming cost V 2 bases and J 0 bases; bases outside gene matches: 8. CDR3 length: 19 residues.

The V gene is TRBV5-1, the J gene TRBJ1-6; 9 bases line up with TRBD1. CDR1 SGHRS and CDR2 YFSETQ come from the germline V gene. CDR3 length: 16 residues. The J segment lost 8 bases and the V segment lost 4 bases, leaving 10 bases of the junction unmatched. The CDR3 DNA reads TGCGCCAGCAGCCGAAAGGGACAGGGAGTCGATTCACCCCTCCACTTT. Translating gives CASSRKGQGVDSPLHF. The full variable domain, in which reference TRBV5-1 and TRBJ1-6 provide the parts outside the CDR3, is KAGVTQTPRYLIKTRGQQVTLSCSPISGHRSVSWYQQTPGQGLQFLFEYFSETQRNKGNFPGRFSGRQFSNSRSEMNVSTLELGDSALYLCASSRKGQGVDSPLHFGNGTRLTVT.

This sequence joins TRBV7-5 and TRBJ1-2; the tabulated D call, TRBD1, remains unverified against the DNA. TRBV7-5 represents a pseudogene. The CDR3 has 16 residues. CDR3 amino acids: CASSLEGGSTLYGYTF. For the CDR3, the DNA is TGTGCCAGCAGCTTAGAAGGGGGCTCTACCCTATATGGCTACACCTTC.

CDR3 sequence reads: CASIRTGGLQPQHF. CDR3 DNA sequence: TGTGCCAGCATTCGAACAGGGGGCTTGCAGCCCCAGCATTTT. The chain couples TRBV28 to TRBJ1-5; 9 bases are a match to TRBD1. V lost 7 bases to trimming and J lost 7 bases; unmatched junction nucleotides: 8. The CDR3 has 14 amino acids. The germline gives CDR1 MDHEN, CDR2 SYDVKM.

The chain links TRBV19 to TRBJ2-6; D gene ambiguous. Germline V gene lookup returns CDR1 LNHDA and CDR2 SQIVND (reference sequence). The length of the CDR3 is 14 residues. Trimming removed 6 bases at V and 0 bases at J, with 6 bases between. CDR3 in DNA: TGTGCCAGTAGCGCCCACTCTGGGGCCAACGTCCTGACTTTC. Amino acid sequence: CASSAHSGANVLTF.

J is TRBJ2-1 and V is TRBV28; 9 nucleotides match TRBD1. The CDR3 is 13 amino acids. The germline gives CDR1 MDHEN, CDR2 SYDVKM. Trimming removed 7 bases from V and 10 bases from J; junction bases left unmatched: 8. CDR3 loop: CASKGQGTGEQFF. The CDR3 nucleotides are TGTGCCAGCAAAGGACAGGGGACTGGAGAGCAGTTCTTC.

V gene TRBV11-3 combines with J gene TRBJ1-1; TRBD1 aligns across 7 bases. CDR1 and CDR2 from the germline V gene are SGHNT and YENEEA. After removal of 3 bases from V and 9 bases from J, the junction contained 16 bases not matched to a gene. This CDR3 has 16 amino acids. In DNA, the CDR3 is TGTGCCAGCAGCTTTTCCACTTCAGGGGGAAACTCTAAAGCTTTCTTT. Its translation: CASSFSTSGGNSKAFF.

This chain uses TRBV19 with TRBJ1-2, with D maybe TRBD1 (5 bases). CDR1 LNHDA and CDR2 SQIVND come from the germline V gene (reference sequence). The CDR3 extends over 14 amino acids. Trimming left V 4 bases short and J 2 bases short, with 11 bases between. The chain's CDR3 is CASSRPPGNYGYTF. CDR3 nucleotides: TGTGCCAGTAGTAGGCCGCCAGGGAACTATGGCTACACCTTC.

This chain connects TRBV11-3 to TRBJ2-1; 7 bases match TRBD1. The junction had 7 bases not matched to a gene; V was cut back by 0 bases and J by 5 bases. Germline V lookup: CDR1 SGHNT, CDR2 YENEEA. The CDR3 is made up of 16 amino acids. This CDR3 reads CASSLDAAGGNNEQFF. CDR3 in DNA: TGTGCCAGCAGCTTAGATGCGGCAGGGGGTAACAATGAGCAGTTCTTC.

The rearrangement uses TRBV5-1 and TRBJ1-1; maybe TRBD1 (6 bases). CDR1 and CDR2 from the germline V gene are SGHRS and YFSETQ. Between the trimmed V and J ends, which lost 1 base and 1 base, there was a span of 17 bases. The CDR3 contains 17 residues. CDR3 sequence (DNA): TGCGCCAGCAGCTTGTGGGGGCCCGGAAGGGGGAACACTGAAGCTTTCTTT. Protein product: CASSLWGPGRGNTEAFF.

This chain uses TRBV11-3 with TRBJ1-4; 9 nucleotides agree with TRBD1. The germline V gene encodes CDR1 SGHNT and CDR2 YENEEA. V dropped 1 base and J dropped 8; count of bases not matched to a gene: 11. CDR3 length equals 17 residues. The CDR3 region is CASSLGGTGRGGEKLFF. The CDR3 DNA reads as TGTGCCAGCAGCTTAGGAGGGACAGGGCGGGGCGGAGAAAAACTGTTTTTT.

This chain uses TRBV5-1 with TRBJ2-1, with 9 bases matching TRBD2. The germline V gene encodes CDR1 SGHRS and CDR2 YFSETQ. This CDR3 region has 14 residues. With V trimmed by 9 bases and J by 4 bases, 8 bases remained unmatched. The CDR3 spells CATQPTSGYNEQFF. The DNA of the CDR3 is TGCGCCACCCAACCGACTAGCGGTTACAATGAGCAGTTCTTC.

This clone has just a few counts. This chain uses TRBV19 with TRBJ1-4; D is undetermined. Germline V gene lookup returns CDR1 LNHDA and CDR2 SQIVND (reference sequence). Trimming shortened V by 7 bases and J by 6 bases, and 9 bases separated the two germline ends. The CDR3 runs to 12 residues. Here the CDR3 DNA reads TGTGCCAGTACCCGGGCGGATGAAAAACTGTTTTTT. Translating gives CASTRADEKLFF. Complete variable domain (other parts from reference TRBV19 and TRBJ1-4): DGGITQSPKYLFRKEGQNVTLSCEQNLNHDAMYWYRQDPGQGLRLIYYSQIVNDFQKGDIAEGYSVSREKKESFPLTVTSAQKNPTAFYLCASTRADEKLFFGSGTQLSVL.

This chain connects TRBV28 to TRBJ1-1; D gene uncertain. CDR1 MDHEN and CDR2 SYDVKM come from the germline V gene. V shed 5 bases and J shed 1 base, with 5 bases lying between them. The CDR3 has 12 residues. CDR3 sequence (DNA): TGTGCCAGCAGTGACGCGAACACTGAAGCTTTCTTT. Amino acids: CASSDANTEAFF. Filled out from reference TRBV28 and TRBJ1-1, the complete variable domain reads DVKVTQSSRYLVKRTGEKVFLECVQDMDHENMFWYRQDPGLGLRLIYFSYDVKMKEKGDIPEGYSVSREKKERFSLILESASTNQTSMYLCASSDANTEAFFGQGTRLTVV.

The chain is built from TRBV19 and TRBJ2-3, with TRBD2 matching 10 bases. The CDR3 consists of 16 residues. The germline V gene encodes CDR1 LNHDA and CDR2 SQIVND (reference sequence). The junction had 8 bases not matched to a gene; V was cut back by 3 bases and J by 5 bases. This CDR3 is CASSMWQRGGQDTQYF. CDR3 DNA sequence: TGTGCCAGTAGTATGTGGCAGCGGGGGGGCCAAGATACGCAGTATTTT.

The chain joins TRBV28 to TRBJ1-4; tentative D call: TRBD1 (5 bases). The CDR3 spans 14 residues. V was cut by 6 bases and J by 8 bases, with 16 bases left in between. Looked up from germline, CDR1 is MDHEN and CDR2 is SYDVKM. The CDR3: CASRPGQNEEKLFF. The CDR3 DNA reads as TGTGCCAGCAGACCAGGACAAAATGAAGAAAAACTGTTTTTT.

The chain combines TRBV19 with TRBJ2-7, with TRBD1 identical over 7 bases. The junction had 8 bases not matched to a gene; V was cut back by 3 bases and J by 3 bases. Germline CDR1 and CDR2: LNHDA and SQIVND (reference sequence). The CDR3 extends over 15 amino acids. The CDR3: CASSMEGTAVYEQYF. For the CDR3, the DNA is TGTGCCAGTAGTATGGAAGGGACAGCCGTCTACGAGCAGTACTTC.

Here the CDR3 DNA reads TGTGCCAGCAACAGGGAGGGGAATGAAAAACTGTTTTTT. Its protein product is CASNREGNEKLFF. This chain uses TRBV9 with TRBJ1-4, with D perhaps matching TRBD1 (6 bases). The germline V gene encodes CDR1 SGDLS and CDR2 YYNGEE. V was trimmed by 6 bases and J by 5 bases, leaving 11 bases between them. The CDR3 contains 13 residues.

CDR3 coding DNA: TGTGCCAGCAGTTATGGGGGGACAGGGGGTCACGTCGAGCAGTACTTC. Its protein is CASSYGGTGGHVEQYF. The chain joins TRBV6-8 to TRBJ2-7; 11 positions match TRBD1. Trimming took 3 bases from V and 6 from J; bases not matched to a gene: 10. This CDR3 comprises 16 residues. Germline V gene sequence: CDR1 MNHGY, CDR2 SAAAGT.

The CDR3 DNA is TGTGCCAGTAGTATTAAGGGAAGAGCTGGAAACACCATATATTTT. Translating gives CASSIKGRAGNTIYF. This chain joins TRBV19 and TRBJ1-3; D not certain. Trimming took 3 bases from V and 2 from J, leaving 11 bases between them. CDR1 and CDR2 (germline): LNHDA, SQIVND (reference sequence). CDR3 size: 15 residues.

The J gene is TRBJ2-2, the V gene TRBV7-6, with D tentatively TRBD1 (5 bases). This CDR3 spans 16 amino acids. Germline V lookup: CDR1 SGHVS, CDR2 FNYEAQ. Trimming stripped 5 bases from V and 5 bases from J, with 18 bases between. CDR3 nucleotide sequence: TGTGCCAGCAGCCAAATTCAGGGCCAGGTGACCGGGGAGCTGTTTTTT. It translates to CASSQIQGQVTGELFF.

V and J are TRBV18 and TRBJ1-1, with unresolved D. V was clipped by 5 bases and J by 0 bases, with 7 bases between them. This CDR3 contains 13 residues. Germline lookup yields CDR1 KGHSH and CDR2 LQKENI. The CDR3 loop is CASSREMNTEAFF. CDR3 coding DNA: TGTGCCAGCTCAAGGGAGATGAACACTGAAGCTTTCTTT.

V is TRBV6-8 and J is TRBJ2-3; 12 bases align to TRBD2. The CDR3 covers 15 residues. Losses at the gene ends were 7 bases for V and 2 bases for J; bases not matched to a gene: 4. Germline assignment: CDR1 MNHGY and CDR2 SAAAGT. CDR3 sequence (DNA): TGTGCCAGCATTGGACTAGCGGGGAACACAGATACGCAGTATTTT. Translating gives CASIGLAGNTDTQYF.

This clone has more than one count but fewer than ten. The gene calls are TRBV6-8 and TRBJ1-1; TRBD1 aligns across 12 bases. Germline V gene sequence: CDR1 MNHGY, CDR2 SAAAGT. CDR3 length equals 14 residues. V shed 6 bases and J 13 bases; nucleotides not matched to a gene: 12. The CDR3 DNA reads as TGTGCCAGCAGACCCTCGGGGACAGGGGGCTACGGTTTCTTT. Encoded protein: CASRPSGTGGYGFF.

This CDR3 is CAIRPAGERAKDTQYF. CDR3 DNA: TGTGCCATCAGGCCCGCAGGGGAAAGGGCGAAAGATACGCAGTATTTT. The J gene is TRBJ2-3, the V gene TRBV6-8; tentative D call: TRBD1 (6 bases). The germline V gene encodes CDR1 MNHGY and CDR2 SAAAGT. Trimming removed 10 bases at V and 5 bases at J, with 25 bases between. The length of the CDR3 is 16 residues.

CDR3 coding DNA: TGTGCCACCGGGACAGCGAGCAATCAGCCCCAGCATTTT. Its protein is CATGTASNQPQHF. The gene calls are TRBV7-1 and TRBJ1-5, with 7 positions matching TRBD1. TRBV7-1 is an ORF; its function is uncertain. The CDR3 length is 13 residues. Trimming removed 10 bases from V and 1 base from J; junction bases left unmatched: 4.

This rearrangement joins TRBV29-1 to TRBJ2-1, with TRBD2 identical over 12 bases. Germline V gene data show CDR1 as SQVTM and CDR2 as ANQGSEA. There are 13 residues in the CDR3. V shed 7 bases and J 7 bases; nucleotides not matched to a gene: 5. DNA for the CDR3: TGCAGCGCACCCGGACTAGCGGGGAATGAGCAGTTCTTC. Translating it yields CSAPGLAGNEQFF.

The table lists this clone with a count of one. The chain carries TRBV1 and TRBJ2-3; the table assigns TRBD2, which was not confirmed against the DNA. TRBV1 is deemed a pseudogene. CDR3 length equals 15 residues. The CDR3 nucleotides read TGCGCCAGCAGCCAAGCCCTAGCGAGGACAGATACGCAGTATTTT. It yields the protein CASSQALARTDTQYF.

The genes are TRBV6-8 and TRBJ1-2, with 9 bases that match TRBD1. V trimming: 0 bases; J trimming: 1 base; junction bases outside the gene matches: 0. The CDR3 length is 15 residues. The germline V gene has CDR1 MNHGY and CDR2 SAAAGT. This chain's CDR3 is CASSYSTGGNYGYTF. In DNA, the CDR3 is TGTGCCAGCAGTTACTCGACAGGGGGTAACTATGGCTACACCTTC.

The chain links TRBV18 to TRBJ1-1; 9 bases fit TRBD1. This CDR3 has 14 amino acids. V trimming: 5 bases; J trimming: 5 bases; junction bases outside the gene matches: 6. The germline V gene has CDR1 KGHSH and CDR2 LQKENI. Here the CDR3 DNA reads TGTGCCAGCTCAACCGACAGGGGGGGAACTGAAGCTTTCTTT. Its protein product is CASSTDRGGTEAFF.